The 21 T cell receptor beta chains reported below all come from one sample, sequenced in a study of T cell repertoires in cytomegalovirus infection. Each CDR3 protein gets one entry after TCRdb re-called the reads with MiXCR. The repertoire holds 150,000 to 200,000 distinct CDR3 sequences, with roughly 9% as singletons. The specimen sequenced was PBMCs. The source of these receptors is a human donor in good health (CMV status not recorded). Some clones in this sample may be carry-over from other donors' samples.

This clonotype has a handful of counts. The chain couples TRBV6-2 or TRBV6-3 to TRBJ2-4, with TRBD2 matching 11 bases. This CDR3 has 17 residues. J was trimmed by 0 bases and V by 0 bases; bases with no gene match: 1. CDR1 MNHEY and CDR2 SVGEGT come from the germline V gene. In DNA, the CDR3 is TGTGCCAGCAGTTACTCGACTAGCGGGGCAGCCAAAAACATTCAGTACTTC. Protein sequence: CASSYSTSGAAKNIQYF.

In this sample, this clonotype turned up many times. The chain employs TRBV28 and TRBJ2-3; D uncertain. The germline CDR1 and CDR2 sequences are MDHEN and SYDVKM. There are 15 residues in the CDR3. Trimming stripped 2 bases from V and 2 bases from J, with 11 bases between. The CDR3 DNA sequence: TGTGCCAGCAGTTTACCCTACAGACCCACAGATACGCAGTATTTT. This codes for CASSLPYRPTDTQYF.

The genes are TRBV5-1 and TRBJ2-1; possible D gene TRBD1, 6 bases. The CDR3 totals 16 residues. V was clipped by 1 base and J by 6 bases, with 17 bases between them. The germline V gene encodes CDR1 SGHRS and CDR2 YFSETQ. The CDR3 coding sequence is TGCGCCAGCAGCTTGATTAGTGCGGACAGTCCCAATGAGCAGTTCTTC. This translates into CASSLISADSPNEQFF.

In this sample, this clonotype turned up a few times. This chain links TRBV7-9 with TRBJ2-5, with D uncertain. V lost 4 bases, J lost 1 base, and 10 bases lay in between. Germline V gene lookup returns CDR1 SEHNR and CDR2 FQNEAQ (reference sequence). CDR3 length: 14 residues. DNA for the CDR3: TGTGCCAGCAGCTCATCGATCTCCCAAGAGACCCAGTACTTC. This sequence encodes CASSSSISQETQYF.

This clonotype showed up many times. The V and J genes are TRBV7-6 and TRBJ2-7; 8 bases align to TRBD1. The CDR3 consists of 12 residues. CDR1 and CDR2 from the germline V gene are SGHVS and FNYEAQ. Losses at the gene ends were 5 bases for V and 6 bases for J; bases not matched to a gene: 3. The CDR3 sequence: CASSITGGEQYF. Here the CDR3 DNA reads TGTGCCAGCAGCATAACAGGGGGCGAGCAGTACTTC.

The chain combines TRBV6-2 or TRBV6-3 with TRBJ2-7; no firm D call. Trimming removed 2 bases at V and 3 bases at J, with 20 bases between. CDR1 is MNHEY, CDR2 SVGEGT, per germline. The CDR3 totals 17 residues. The CDR3 here is CASSYGVAANLNYEQYF. The CDR3, as DNA: TGTGCCAGCAGTTACGGGGTAGCCGCCAATCTTAACTACGAGCAGTACTTC.

This clonotype was counted only a few times. The chain uses TRBV20-1 and TRBJ2-7; 8 nucleotides match TRBD1. The V gene end was trimmed by 2 bases and the J gene end by 3 bases; junction bases not matched to a gene: 6. The CDR3 consists of 14 residues. Germline CDR1 reads DFQATT; CDR2 reads SNEGSKA (reference sequence). CDR3 sequence: CSARFPDRGYEQYF. Here the CDR3 DNA reads TGCAGTGCTAGATTCCCTGACAGGGGCTACGAGCAGTACTTC.

This clonotype has a handful of counts. The chain uses TRBV27 and TRBJ2-2, with a possible D match to TRBD1 (6 bases). Trimming pared 6 bases from V and 5 bases from J, leaving 13 bases between. Per germline, CDR1 MNHEY and CDR2 SMNVEV (reference sequence). The CDR3 runs to 14 residues. The CDR3 loop is CASRTQGLTGELFF. Written as DNA, the CDR3 is TGTGCCAGCAGAACGCAGGGGTTAACCGGGGAGCTGTTTTTT.

This clonotype was seen a few times. The chain carries TRBV6-8 and TRBJ2-7, with D tentatively TRBD2 (6 bases). V lost 6 bases, J lost 3 bases, and 6 bases lay in between. Germline CDR1 reads MNHGY; CDR2 reads SAAAGT. The CDR3 loop spans 11 amino acids. The CDR3 loop is CASRGGYEQYF. CDR3 DNA sequence: TGTGCCAGCAGGGGAGGCTACGAGCAGTACTTC.

This clonotype was seen only a few times. V usage is TRBV5-8 and J usage is TRBJ1-1; 7 bases match TRBD1. The V gene's germline CDR1 is SGHTS and CDR2 YDEGEE. J lost 5 bases, V lost 6 bases, and 13 bases had no gene match. This CDR3 contains 15 residues. The CDR3 coding sequence is TGTGCCAGCACCAGACAGGGAAATTTGAGAACTGAAGCTTTCTTT. This codes for CASTRQGNLRTEAFF.

This clonotype was seen many times. The chain joins TRBV28 to TRBJ2-2; D not resolved. There are 15 residues in the CDR3. V was cut by 8 bases and J by 2 bases, with 15 bases left in between. The germline gives CDR1 MDHEN, CDR2 SYDVKM. CDR3 sequence (DNA): TGTGCCAGCCAACCCCACCTTCTAAACACCGGGGAGCTGTTTTTT. Its protein product is CASQPHLLNTGELFF.

This clonotype was observed a few times. This rearrangement joins TRBV6-1 to TRBJ1-3, with D maybe TRBD1 (6 bases). Trimming shortened V by 2 bases and J by 0 bases, and 8 bases separated the two germline ends. Germline lookup yields CDR1 MNHNS and CDR2 SASEGT. CDR3 length: 15 amino acids. CDR3: CASSERGPSGNTIYF. CDR3 nucleotide sequence: TGTGCCAGCAGTGAACGGGGGCCCTCTGGAAACACCATATATTTT.

This clonotype was counted many times. The chain has TRBV7-9 and TRBJ2-7; weak D call: TRBD1 (5 bases). V lost 1 base, J lost 6 bases, and 16 bases lay in between. Germline lookup yields CDR1 SEHNR and CDR2 FQNEAQ (reference sequence). The CDR3 loop spans 15 amino acids. For the CDR3, the DNA is TGTGCCAGCAGCTTAGTCGGCAGGGTGGACGGCGAGCAGTACTTC. Its protein is CASSLVGRVDGEQYF.

This clonotype has a count of ten or more. The chain employs TRBV7-2 and TRBJ2-7; D is perhaps TRBD1 (5 bases). Trimming removed 1 base at V and 5 bases at J, with 12 bases between. The CDR3 contains 14 residues. Germline loops: CDR1 SGHTA, CDR2 FQGNSA. CDR3 in DNA: TGTGCCAGCAGCTTAGTAAGTGGGGCGGACGAGCAGTACTTC. This translates into CASSLVSGADEQYF.

There are many counts of this clonotype. The J gene is TRBJ1-4, the V gene TRBV28, with D unresolved. Per the germline V gene, CDR1 is MDHEN and CDR2 is SYDVKM. Trimming pared 4 bases from V and 7 bases from J, leaving 16 bases between. CDR3 length: 15 residues. CDR3 protein: CASSSPGRLGEKLFF. CDR3 in DNA: TGTGCCAGCAGTTCCCCCGGAAGGCTCGGTGAAAAACTGTTTTTT. Combining the CDR3 with reference TRBV28 and TRBJ1-4 gives the whole variable domain DVKVTQSSRYLVKRTGEKVFLECVQDMDHENMFWYRQDPGLGLRLIYFSYDVKMKEKGDIPEGYSVSREKKERFSLILESASTNQTSMYLCASSSPGRLGEKLFFGSGTQLSVL.

This clonotype was seen at least ten times. This chain connects TRBV7-2 to TRBJ1-3, with 7 bases fitting TRBD1. The CDR3 contains 17 residues. After removal of 3 bases from V and 0 bases from J, the junction contained 8 bases not matched to a gene. The germline V gene has CDR1 SGHTA and CDR2 FQGNSA. DNA for the CDR3: TGTGCCAGCAGCTTGGGTCCGGGACAGATCTCTGGAAACACCATATATTTT. This encodes CASSLGPGQISGNTIYF.

This clonotype was recorded at least ten times. One end of the junction varies from germline; a read error may be responsible. The rearrangement links TRBV7-2 to TRBJ2-1; D possibly corresponds to TRBD2 (5 bases). Germline lookup yields CDR1 SGHTA and CDR2 FQGNSA. CDR3 length: 15 residues. For the CDR3, the DNA is TGTGCCAGCAGCCCGTGGCCTAGCTCCCACAATGAGCAGTTCTTC. Protein product: CASSPWPSSHNEQFF. Full variable domain (rest looked up from reference TRBV7-2 and TRBJ2-1): GAGVSQSPSNKVTEKGKDVELRCDPISGHTALYWYRQSLGQGLEFLIYFQGNSAPDKSGLPSDRFSAERTGGSVSTLTIQRTQQEDSAVYLCASSPWPSSHNEQFFGPGTRLTVL.

In regard to this clonotype: A much larger clone lies a single base off, so this may be a read error. The chain joins TRBV6-1 to TRBJ1-1; weak D call: TRBD1 (6 bases). This CDR3 contains 16 residues. CDR1 MNHNS and CDR2 SASEGT come from the germline V gene. CDR3 in DNA: TGTGCCAGCAGTTCCTGGAGGGGGACGATGAACACTGAAGCTTTGTTT. As protein: CASSSWRGTMNTEALF.

This clonotype was found many times. The chain couples TRBV7-8 to TRBJ2-5, with TRBD2 matching 8 bases. The CDR3 sequence is 14 residues long. Germline CDR1 reads SGHVS; CDR2 reads FQNEAQ. V trimming: 10 bases; J trimming: 6 bases; junction bases outside the gene matches: 13. DNA for the CDR3: TGTGCCACCTCGAGCCGGGAGGGAATGAAGACCCAGTACTTC. Translating it yields CATSSREGMKTQYF.

This clonotype was seen many times. The chain combines TRBV7-8 with TRBJ2-5, with 13 bases matching TRBD2. From germline, CDR1 is SGHVS and CDR2 FQNEAQ. The V segment lost 5 bases and the J segment 6 bases; nucleotides outside the gene matches: 9. The length of the CDR3 is 16 residues. In nucleotides, the CDR3 is TGTGCCAGCAGCACCCGGACTAGCGGGAGAGGAAAGACCCAGTACTTC. This sequence encodes CASSTRTSGRGKTQYF.

This clonotype has ten or more counts. The rearrangement joins TRBV7-2 to TRBJ1-1; D may be TRBD1 (5 bases). Germline CDR1 and CDR2: SGHTA and FQGNSA. The CDR3 has 13 residues. Trimming cost V 5 bases and J 1 base, with 8 bases left between them. CDR3 DNA sequence: TGTGCCAGCAGCCGGACAACGAACACTGAAGCTTTCTTT. It translates to CASSRTTNTEAFF.